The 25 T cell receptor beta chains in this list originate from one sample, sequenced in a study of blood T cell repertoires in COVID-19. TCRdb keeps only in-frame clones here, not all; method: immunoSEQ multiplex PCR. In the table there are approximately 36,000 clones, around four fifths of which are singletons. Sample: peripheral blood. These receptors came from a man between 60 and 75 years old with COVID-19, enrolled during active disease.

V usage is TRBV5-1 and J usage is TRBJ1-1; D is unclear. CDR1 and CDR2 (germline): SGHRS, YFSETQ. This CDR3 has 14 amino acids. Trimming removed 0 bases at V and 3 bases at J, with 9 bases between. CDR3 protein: CASSLGQSHTEAFF. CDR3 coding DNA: TGCGCCAGCAGCTTGGGGCAGTCTCACACTGAAGCTTTCTTT.

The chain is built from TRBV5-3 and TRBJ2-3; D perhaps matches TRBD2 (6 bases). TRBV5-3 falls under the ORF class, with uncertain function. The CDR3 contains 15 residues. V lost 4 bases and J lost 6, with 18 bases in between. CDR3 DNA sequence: TGTGCCAGAAGCCTGGAGGGCGGGACGTGCGATACGCAGTATTTT. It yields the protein CARSLEGGTCDTQYF.

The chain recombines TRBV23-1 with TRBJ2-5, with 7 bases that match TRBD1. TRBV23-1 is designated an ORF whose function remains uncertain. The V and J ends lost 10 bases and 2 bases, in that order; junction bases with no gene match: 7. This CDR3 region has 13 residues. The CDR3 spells CAIPGTVQETQYF. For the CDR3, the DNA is TGCGCCATCCCCGGGACAGTTCAAGAGACCCAGTACTTC.

The CDR3 loop is CAIHFDRVGEAFF. CDR3 coding DNA: TGTGCCATCCACTTCGACAGGGTGGGTGAAGCTTTCTTT. The chain joins TRBV6-5 to TRBJ1-1, with 7 bases identical to TRBD1. J was trimmed by 7 bases and V by 10 bases; bases with no gene match: 12. Looked up from germline, CDR1 is MNHEY and CDR2 is SVGAGI. The CDR3 is made up of 13 amino acids.

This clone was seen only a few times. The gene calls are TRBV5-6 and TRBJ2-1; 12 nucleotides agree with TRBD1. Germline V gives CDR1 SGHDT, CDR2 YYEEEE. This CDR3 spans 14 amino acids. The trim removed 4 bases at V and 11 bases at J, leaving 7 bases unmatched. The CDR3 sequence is CASSAGTGGAQQFF. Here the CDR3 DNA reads TGTGCCAGCAGCGCCGGGACAGGGGGCGCTCAGCAGTTCTTC.

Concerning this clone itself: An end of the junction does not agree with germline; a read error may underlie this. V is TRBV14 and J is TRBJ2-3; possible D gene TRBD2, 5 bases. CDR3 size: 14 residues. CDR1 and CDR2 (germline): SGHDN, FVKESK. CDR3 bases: TGTGCCAGCACCCAAGGGAGTAGCACAGATACGCAGTATTTT. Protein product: CASTQGSSTDTQYF. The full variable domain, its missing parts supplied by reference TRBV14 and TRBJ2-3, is EAGVTQFPSHSVIEKGQTVTLRCDPISGHDNLYWYRRVMGKEIKFLLHFVKESKQDESGMPNNRFLAERTGGTYSTLKVQPAELEDSGVYFCASTQGSSTDTQYFGPGTRLTVL.

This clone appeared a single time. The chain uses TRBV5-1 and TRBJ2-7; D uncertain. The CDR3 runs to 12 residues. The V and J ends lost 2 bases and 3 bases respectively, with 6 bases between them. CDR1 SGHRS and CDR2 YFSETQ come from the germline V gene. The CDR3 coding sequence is TGCGCCAGCAGCTTAATCGGCTACGAGCAGTACTTC. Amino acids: CASSLIGYEQYF.

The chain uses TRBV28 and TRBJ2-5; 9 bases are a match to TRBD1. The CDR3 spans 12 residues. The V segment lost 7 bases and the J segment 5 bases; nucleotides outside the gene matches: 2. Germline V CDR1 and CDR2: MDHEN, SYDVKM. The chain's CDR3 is CASNRGRETQYF. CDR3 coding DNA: TGTGCCAGCAACAGGGGGCGGGAGACCCAGTACTTC. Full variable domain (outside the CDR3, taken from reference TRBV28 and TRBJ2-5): DVKVTQSSRYLVKRTGEKVFLECVQDMDHENMFWYRQDPGLGLRLIYFSYDVKMKEKGDIPEGYSVSREKKERFSLILESASTNQTSMYLCASNRGRETQYFGPGTRLLVL.

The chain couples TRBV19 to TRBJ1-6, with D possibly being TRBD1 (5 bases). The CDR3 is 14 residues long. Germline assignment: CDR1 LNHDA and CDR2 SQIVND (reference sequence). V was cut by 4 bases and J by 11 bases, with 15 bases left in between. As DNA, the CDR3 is TGTGCCAGTAGTACCGGAACAGGTTTCGCACCCCTCCACTTT. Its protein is CASSTGTGFAPLHF. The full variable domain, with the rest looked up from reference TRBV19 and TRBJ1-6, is DGGITQSPKYLFRKEGQNVTLSCEQNLNHDAMYWYRQDPGQGLRLIYYSQIVNDFQKGDIAEGYSVSREKKESFPLTVTSAQKNPTAFYLCASSTGTGFAPLHFGNGTRLTVT.

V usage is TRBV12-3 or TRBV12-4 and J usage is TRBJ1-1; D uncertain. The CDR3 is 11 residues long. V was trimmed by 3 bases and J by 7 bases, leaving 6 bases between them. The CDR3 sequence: CASSFPGEAFF. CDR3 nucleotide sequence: TGTGCCAGCAGTTTCCCCGGTGAAGCTTTCTTT.

CDR3 region: CASSYSGGNQPQHF. Written as DNA, the CDR3 is TGTGCCAGCAGTTACTCAGGGGGCAATCAGCCCCAGCATTTT. The J gene is TRBJ1-5, the V gene TRBV6-2 or TRBV6-3; tentatively, D is TRBD1 (5 bases). V was trimmed by 0 bases and J by 2 bases, leaving 5 bases between them. Germline V CDR1 and CDR2: MNHEY, SVGEGT. This CDR3 contains 14 residues.

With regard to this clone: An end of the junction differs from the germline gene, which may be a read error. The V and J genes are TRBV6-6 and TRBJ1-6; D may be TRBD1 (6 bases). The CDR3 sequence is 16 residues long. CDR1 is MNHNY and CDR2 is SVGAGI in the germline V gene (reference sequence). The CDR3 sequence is CASSDSSGTTNPPLHF. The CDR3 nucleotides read TGTGCCAGCAGTGACTCTTCCGGGACAACGAACCCACCCCTCCACTTT.

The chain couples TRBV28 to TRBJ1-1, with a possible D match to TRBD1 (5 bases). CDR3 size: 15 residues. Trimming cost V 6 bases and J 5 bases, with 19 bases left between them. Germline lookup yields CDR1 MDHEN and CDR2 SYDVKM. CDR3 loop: CASRPTGGGGTEAFF. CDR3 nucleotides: TGTGCCAGCAGGCCAACCGGGGGGGGAGGGACTGAAGCTTTCTTT. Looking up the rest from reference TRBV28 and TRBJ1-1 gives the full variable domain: DVKVTQSSRYLVKRTGEKVFLECVQDMDHENMFWYRQDPGLGLRLIYFSYDVKMKEKGDIPEGYSVSREKKERFSLILESASTNQTSMYLCASRPTGGGGTEAFFGQGTRLTVV.

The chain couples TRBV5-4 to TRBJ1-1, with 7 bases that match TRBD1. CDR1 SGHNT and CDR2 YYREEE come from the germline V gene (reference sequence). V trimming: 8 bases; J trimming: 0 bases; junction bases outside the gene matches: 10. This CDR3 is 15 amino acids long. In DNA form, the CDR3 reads TGTGCCAGTACCGGAGGGGGCTCATTGAACACTGAAGCTTTCTTT. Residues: CASTGGGSLNTEAFF. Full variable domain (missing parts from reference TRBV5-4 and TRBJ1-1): ETGVTQSPTHLIKTRGQQVTLRCSSQSGHNTVSWYQQALGQGPQFIFQYYREEENGRGNFPPRFSGLQFPNYSSELNVNALELDDSALYLCASTGGGSLNTEAFFGQGTRLTVV.

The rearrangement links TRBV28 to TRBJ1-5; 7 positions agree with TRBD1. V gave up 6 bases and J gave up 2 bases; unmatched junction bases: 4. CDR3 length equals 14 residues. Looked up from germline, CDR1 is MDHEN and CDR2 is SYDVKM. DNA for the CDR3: TGTGCCAGCAGCCACGGACAGGGCAATCAGCCCCAGCATTTT. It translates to CASSHGQGNQPQHF.

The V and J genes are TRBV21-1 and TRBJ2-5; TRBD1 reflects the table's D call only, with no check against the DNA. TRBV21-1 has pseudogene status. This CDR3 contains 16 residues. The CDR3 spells CASSKKPLTGVETQYF. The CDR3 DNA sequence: TGTGCCAGCAGCAAAAAACCCCTGACAGGGGTAGAGACCCAGTACTTC.

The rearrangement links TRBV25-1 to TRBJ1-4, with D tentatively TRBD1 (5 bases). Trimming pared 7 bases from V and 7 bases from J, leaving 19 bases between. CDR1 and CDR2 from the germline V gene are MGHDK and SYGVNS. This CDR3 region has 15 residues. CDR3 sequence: CASTPPGGLGEKLFF. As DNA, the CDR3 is TGTGCCAGCACCCCCCCGGGGGGGTTGGGTGAAAAACTGTTTTTT.

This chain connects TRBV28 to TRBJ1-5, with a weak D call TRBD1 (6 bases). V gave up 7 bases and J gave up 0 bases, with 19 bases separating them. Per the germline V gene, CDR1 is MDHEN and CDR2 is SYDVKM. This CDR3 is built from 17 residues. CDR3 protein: CASKRPGGQYSNQPQHF. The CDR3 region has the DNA TGTGCCAGCAAACGACCCGGAGGACAGTATAGCAATCAGCCCCAGCATTTT.

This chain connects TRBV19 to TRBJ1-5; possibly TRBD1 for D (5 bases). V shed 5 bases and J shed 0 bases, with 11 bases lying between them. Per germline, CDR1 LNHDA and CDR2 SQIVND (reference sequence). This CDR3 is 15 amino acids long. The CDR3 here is CASSETETSNQPQHF. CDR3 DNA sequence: TGTGCCAGTAGTGAGACAGAGACTAGCAATCAGCCCCAGCATTTT.

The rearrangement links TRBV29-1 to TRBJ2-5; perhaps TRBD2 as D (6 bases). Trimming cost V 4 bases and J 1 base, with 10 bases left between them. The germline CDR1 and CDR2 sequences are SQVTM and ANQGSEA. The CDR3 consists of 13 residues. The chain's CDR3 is CSVAGVLQETQYF. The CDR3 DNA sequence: TGCAGCGTTGCGGGAGTGCTCCAAGAGACCCAGTACTTC.

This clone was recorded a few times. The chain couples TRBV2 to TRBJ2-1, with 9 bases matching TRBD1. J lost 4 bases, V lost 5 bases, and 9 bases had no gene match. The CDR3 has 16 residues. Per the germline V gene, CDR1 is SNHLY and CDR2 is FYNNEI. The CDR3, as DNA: TGTGCCAGCAGTTCATCCGGGACAGGGAGATACAATGAGCAGTTCTTC. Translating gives CASSSSGTGRYNEQFF. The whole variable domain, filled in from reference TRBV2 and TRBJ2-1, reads EPEVTQTPSHQVTQMGQEVILRCVPISNHLYFYWYRQILGQKVEFLVSFYNNEISEKSEIFDDQFSVERPDGSNFTLKIRSTKLEDSAMYFCASSSSGTGRYNEQFFGPGTRLTVL.

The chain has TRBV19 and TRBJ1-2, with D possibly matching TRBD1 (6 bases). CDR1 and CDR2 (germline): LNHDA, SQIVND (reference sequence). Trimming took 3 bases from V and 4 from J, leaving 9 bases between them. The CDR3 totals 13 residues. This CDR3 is CASSITGSYGYTF. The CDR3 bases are TGTGCCAGTAGTATTACAGGGAGCTATGGCTACACCTTC.

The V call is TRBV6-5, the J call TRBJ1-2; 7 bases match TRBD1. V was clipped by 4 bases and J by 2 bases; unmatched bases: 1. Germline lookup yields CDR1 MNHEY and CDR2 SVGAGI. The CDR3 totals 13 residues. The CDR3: CASSLGQNYGYTF. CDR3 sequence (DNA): TGTGCCAGCAGTTTGGGACAGAACTATGGCTACACCTTC.

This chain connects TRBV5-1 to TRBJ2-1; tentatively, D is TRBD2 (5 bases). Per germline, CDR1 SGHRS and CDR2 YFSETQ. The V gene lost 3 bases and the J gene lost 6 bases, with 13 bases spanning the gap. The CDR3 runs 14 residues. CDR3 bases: TGCGCCAGCAGCTCGAGGACGGCGGGCAATGAGCAGTTCTTC. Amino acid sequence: CASSSRTAGNEQFF.

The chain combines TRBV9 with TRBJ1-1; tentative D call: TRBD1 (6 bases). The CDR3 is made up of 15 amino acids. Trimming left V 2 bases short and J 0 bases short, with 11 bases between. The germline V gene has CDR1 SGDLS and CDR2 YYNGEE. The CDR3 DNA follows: TGTGCCAGCAGCGTGATAGACAGGATGAACACTGAAGCTTTCTTT. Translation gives CASSVIDRMNTEAFF.